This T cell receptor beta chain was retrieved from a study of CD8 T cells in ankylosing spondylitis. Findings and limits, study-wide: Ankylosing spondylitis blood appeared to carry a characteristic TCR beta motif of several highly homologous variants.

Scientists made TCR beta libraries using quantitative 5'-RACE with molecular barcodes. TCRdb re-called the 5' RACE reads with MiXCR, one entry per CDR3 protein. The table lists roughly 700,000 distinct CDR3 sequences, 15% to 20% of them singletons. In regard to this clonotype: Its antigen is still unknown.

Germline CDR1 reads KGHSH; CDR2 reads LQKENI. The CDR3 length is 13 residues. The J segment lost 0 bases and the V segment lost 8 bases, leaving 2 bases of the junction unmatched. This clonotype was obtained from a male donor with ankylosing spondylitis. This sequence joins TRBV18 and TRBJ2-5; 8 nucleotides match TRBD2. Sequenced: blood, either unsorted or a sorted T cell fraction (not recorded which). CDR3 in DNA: TGTGCCAGCCTTAGCGGGAACCAAGAGACCCAGTACTTC. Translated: CASLSGNQETQYF.